Sequencing of this T cell receptor beta chain was carried out in a study of cytomegalovirus exposure and HLA in healthy donors. Study-level background: Previous work identified 95 million to 120 million unique TCR beta sequences from around 200 million T cells. General observations from the study: By HLA locus, TCR association rates varied in a later analysis, with DRB1 showing the most and HLA-C the fewest. Most TCR beta V segments were productive about 87% or about 30% of the time in an earlier analysis.

Notes on this clone: The antigen is unknown.

These donors, healthy bone marrow donors, were studied. A multiplex PCR was run with 60 Vbeta primers and 13 Jbeta primers. The table came from immunoSEQ multiplex PCR; TCRdb's copy has only in-frame clones and leaves some out. The table for this sample gives about 77,000 clones. The TCR originated in a man over 45 in good health and CMV-seropositive. Sequencing used PBMCs.

This CDR3 is CASSGTLLQGSNEKLFF. The CDR3 DNA reads TGTGCCAGCAGTGGGACTCTATTACAGGGGTCTAATGAAAAACTGTTTTTT. The chain is built from TRBV2 and TRBJ1-4; 7 nucleotides align to TRBD1. The CDR3 runs to 17 residues. Losses at the gene ends were 4 bases for V and 3 bases for J; bases not matched to a gene: 11. Germline V gene lookup returns CDR1 SNHLY and CDR2 FYNNEI.